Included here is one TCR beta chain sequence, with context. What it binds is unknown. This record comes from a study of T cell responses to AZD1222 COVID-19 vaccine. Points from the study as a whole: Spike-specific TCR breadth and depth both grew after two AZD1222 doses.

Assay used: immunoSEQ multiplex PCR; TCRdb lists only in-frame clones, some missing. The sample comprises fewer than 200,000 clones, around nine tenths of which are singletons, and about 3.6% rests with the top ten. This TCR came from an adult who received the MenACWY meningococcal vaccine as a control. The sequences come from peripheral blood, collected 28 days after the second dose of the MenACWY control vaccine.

The CDR3 loop reads CASSLGFSKHQPQHF. CDR3 coding DNA: TGCGCCAGCAGCTTGGGGTTTAGTAAACATCAGCCCCAGCATTTT. The chain uses TRBV5-1 and TRBJ1-5, with D unresolved. The V end lost 0 bases, the J end lost 5 bases, and 12 bases lay between the germline ends. The germline V gene encodes CDR1 SGHRS and CDR2 YFSETQ. The CDR3 sequence is 15 residues long.